This passage covers 15 T cell receptor beta chains from one sample sequenced in a study of blood T cell repertoires in COVID-19. Measured with immunoSEQ multiplex PCR; TCRdb has only the in-frame clones, and not every one. The sample yields about 100,000 clones, around 90% seen once. Material for sequencing was peripheral blood. Receptor source: a woman aged 25 to 39 with acute or convalescent COVID-19.

The chain joins TRBV20-1 to TRBJ2-1, with 9 bases matching TRBD1. V gave up 7 bases and J gave up 5 bases; unmatched junction bases: 0. CDR3 size: 11 residues. Germline CDR1 is DFQATT and CDR2 is SNEGSKA (reference sequence). DNA of the CDR3: TGCAGTGGGACAGGGGACAATGAGCAGTTCTTC. Its protein product is CSGTGDNEQFF.

The V gene is TRBV3-1 (or the pseudogene TRBV3-2), the J gene TRBJ1-2; 8 bases agree with TRBD1. V shed 4 bases and J 4 bases; nucleotides not matched to a gene: 8. The CDR3 is made up of 15 amino acids. Per germline, CDR1 LGHDT and CDR2 YNNKEL (reference sequence). The CDR3 sequence: CASSPTQGALYGYTF. The CDR3 DNA follows: TGTGCCAGCAGCCCGACGCAGGGGGCCCTCTATGGCTACACCTTC.

V gene TRBV6-6 combines with J gene TRBJ2-2, with D possibly being TRBD2 (5 bases). Germline lookup yields CDR1 MNHNY and CDR2 SVGAGI (reference sequence). CDR3 length: 22 residues. The V end lost 6 bases, the J end lost 0 bases, and 32 bases lay between the germline ends. This CDR3 reads CASSYTVLVIGLSGANTGELFF. The DNA of the CDR3 is TGTGCCAGCAGCTACACCGTATTAGTTATCGGCCTCAGCGGAGCGAACACCGGGGAGCTGTTTTTT.

The chain combines TRBV14 with TRBJ1-3, with a tentative D call TRBD1 (6 bases). The V gene lost 2 bases and the J gene lost 4 bases, with 9 bases spanning the gap. CDR3 size: 14 residues. Germline CDR1 is SGHDN and CDR2 is FVKESK. CDR3 region: CASSQTGMGNTIYF. CDR3 DNA sequence: TGTGCCAGCAGCCAAACAGGGATGGGAAACACCATATATTTT.

In the case of this clone: A read error may produce the germline difference seen at one junction end. This chain connects TRBV9 to TRBJ1-1; D is perhaps TRBD1 (5 bases). Germline CDR1 and CDR2: SGDLS and YYNGEE. The CDR3 is made up of 14 amino acids. CDR3 in DNA: TGTGCCAGCAGCGTAGAGGGACTGAAAACTGAAGCTTTCTTT. It translates to CASSVEGLKTEAFF.

The chain joins TRBV19 to TRBJ1-5; no reliable D call. Germline assignment: CDR1 LNHDA and CDR2 SQIVND (reference sequence). The germline V and J ends were trimmed by 0 bases and 3 bases, with 9 bases remaining between them. This CDR3 region has 15 residues. This chain's CDR3 is CASSIDLGDNQPQHF. The CDR3, as DNA: TGTGCCAGTAGTATAGATCTCGGAGACAATCAGCCCCAGCATTTT.

The genes are TRBV4-3 and TRBJ2-1, with 11 bases lining up with TRBD1. The CDR3 covers 17 residues. With V trimmed by 2 bases and J by 12 bases, 15 bases remained unmatched. In germline, CDR1 is LGHNA, CDR2 YSLEER. CDR3 amino acids: CASSQTLTRDRGYLQFF. CDR3 nucleotides: TGCGCCAGCAGCCAAACTCTAACCCGGGACAGGGGGTATTTGCAGTTCTTC.

This clone was seen just once. V usage is TRBV10-3 and J usage is TRBJ2-7; D is uncertain. The CDR3 runs 14 residues. Per germline, CDR1 ENHRY and CDR2 SYGVKD. Trimming removed 5 bases from V and 0 bases from J, with 11 bases in between. In DNA form, the CDR3 reads TGTGCCATCAGTCGTCAGGCCATCTCCTACGAGCAGTACTTC. It codes for CAISRQAISYEQYF.

In its sample, this clone was seen once. CDR3 nucleotides: TGTGCCAGTAGTACCACAGGGAGCTCTGGAAACACCATATATTTT. It specifies CASSTTGSSGNTIYF. This chain connects TRBV19 to TRBJ1-3, with D possibly TRBD1 on 6 matching bases. Per germline, CDR1 LNHDA and CDR2 SQIVND (reference sequence). This CDR3 has 15 residues. Trimming left V 4 bases short and J 0 bases short, with 10 bases between.

The chain uses TRBV29-1 and TRBJ1-1; no clear D gene. This CDR3 is 10 amino acids long. V gave up 5 bases and J gave up 8 bases, with 9 bases separating them. The germline CDR1 and CDR2 sequences are SQVTM and ANQGSEA. The CDR3 protein is CSVYETEAFF. The CDR3 coding sequence is TGCAGCGTTTATGAGACAGAAGCTTTCTTT.

The chain joins TRBV27 to TRBJ2-1; 9 nucleotides align to TRBD1. This CDR3 has 16 amino acids. CDR1 is MNHEY and CDR2 is SMNVEV in the germline V gene (reference sequence). Trimming removed 6 bases from V and 4 bases from J; junction bases left unmatched: 10. This CDR3 reads CASSRGTGGAYNEQFF. The CDR3 bases are TGTGCCAGCAGCCGCGGAACAGGGGGCGCGTACAATGAGCAGTTCTTC.

The count of this clone is one. The J gene is TRBJ1-3, the V gene TRBV13; 8 nucleotides match TRBD1. Germline V gene data show CDR1 as PRHDT and CDR2 as FYEKMQ (reference sequence). The CDR3 is 16 residues long. The V segment lost 4 bases and the J segment 4 bases; nucleotides outside the gene matches: 9. CDR3 loop: CASSSVQGARGNTIYF. The CDR3, as DNA: TGTGCCAGCAGCTCAGTCCAGGGGGCGCGAGGAAACACCATATATTTT.

The gene calls are TRBV7-2 and TRBJ2-1, with D tentatively TRBD2 (5 bases). Deletions cut 4 bases from V and 2 bases from J, with 6 bases between. The CDR3 extends over 13 amino acids. Germline CDR1 and CDR2: SGHTA and FQGNSA. The CDR3 bases are TGTGCCAGCAGCTCCGGGACCTACAATGAGCAGTTCTTC. Its protein is CASSSGTYNEQFF. The entire variable domain, with the rest obtained from reference TRBV7-2 and TRBJ2-1, is as follows: GAGVSQSPSNKVTEKGKDVELRCDPISGHTALYWYRQSLGQGLEFLIYFQGNSAPDKSGLPSDRFSAERTGGSVSTLTIQRTQQEDSAVYLCASSSGTYNEQFFGPGTRLTVL.

V gene TRBV28 combines with J gene TRBJ2-2; TRBD2 aligns across 7 bases. The V and J ends lost 5 bases and 7 bases, in that order; junction bases with no gene match: 10. Germline CDR1 reads MDHEN; CDR2 reads SYDVKM. This CDR3 is built from 15 residues. CDR3 sequence reads: CASSPGGSQYGELFF. The CDR3 nucleotides read TGTGCCAGCAGTCCCGGGGGGAGCCAATACGGGGAGCTGTTTTTT.

This clone showed up just a few times. The chain recombines TRBV9 with TRBJ1-1; D perhaps matches TRBD1 (6 bases). Trimming shortened V by 3 bases and J by 6 bases, and 12 bases separated the two germline ends. The germline gives CDR1 SGDLS, CDR2 YYNGEE. The CDR3 consists of 13 residues. CDR3 residues: CASSAEQGAEAFF. In DNA form, the CDR3 reads TGTGCCAGCAGCGCCGAACAGGGCGCTGAAGCTTTCTTT.